Listed below are T cell receptor beta chains from one sample, sequenced in a study of T cell changes during pregnancy in multiple sclerosis. Only in-frame clones appear in the TCRdb table, and some are missing; sequencing was by immunoSEQ multiplex PCR. The table includes about 89,000 clones, 94% detected once. Sequencing was performed on peripheral blood, taken in the third trimester of pregnancy. Source of these receptors: a female donor with multiple sclerosis, enrolled in a pregnancy study. Both conserved end residues are part of each CDR3. D genes are given only for firm matches. Clone size is not always given. Where it is, it says once, few, many or a class for expanded clones.

.	TRBV5-1	TRBJ2-3	.	TGCGCCAGCAGTTTACTCACAGATACGCAGTATTTT	CASSLLTDTQYF
.	TRBV5-6	TRBJ1-1	TRBD1	TGTGCCAGCAGCTTACGGACAGGGAAAGCTTTCTTT	CASSLRTGKAFF
.	TRBV5-1	TRBJ1-2	TRBD1	TGCGCCAGCGGACAGGGGAACTATGGCTACACCTTC	CASGQGNYGYTF
.	TRBV20-1	TRBJ2-7	.	TGCAGTGCTCGACACTCGGGGGAGCAGTACTTC	CSARHSGEQYF
.	TRBV9	TRBJ2-7	.	TGTGCCAGCAGTGGGGGTACTAGCAGTCCCTACGAGCAGTACTTC	CASSGGTSSPYEQYF
.	TRBV9	TRBJ1-2	TRBD1	TGTGCCAGCAGCGGACTGGAAGGGGGCGCAGATGGCTACACCTTC	CASSGLEGGADGYTF
.	TRBV7-7	TRBJ2-5	TRBD1	TGTGCCAGCAGCTTAGCAAGGGACAGGGCGGGGGAGACCCAGTACTTC	CASSLARDRAGETQYF
.	TRBV27	TRBJ1-1	.	TGTGCCAGCAGTTTAAAGAGATCGAACACTGAAGCTTTCTTT	CASSLKRSNTEAFF
.	TRBV29-1	TRBJ1-2	.	TGCAGCGTCCAAAACATATTTGGCTACACCTTC	CSVQNIFGYTF
.	TRBV2	TRBJ2-3	TRBD2	TGTGCCAGCGGGGCTAGCGGGAGGGTGGATACGCAGTATTTT	CASGASGRVDTQYF
.	TRBV11-3	TRBJ2-2	TRBD2	TGTGCCAGCAGCTTACGAGGGGAGGGCACCGGGGAGCTGTTTTTT	CASSLRGEGTGELFF
.	TRBV19	TRBJ1-1	.	TGTGCCAGTAGCCTCAGGGAGGGCACTGAAGCTTTCTTT	CASSLREGTEAFF
.	TRBV5-1	TRBJ2-5	TRBD1	TGCGCCAGCAGCCAAGGGACAGGGGCTCGGGAGACCCAGTACTTC	CASSQGTGARETQYF
.	TRBV7-8	TRBJ2-1	TRBD2	TGTGCCAGCAGCTTATGGCTAGCGGGAGGGTGGAATGAGCAGTTCTTC	CASSLWLAGGWNEQFF
.	TRBV6-6	TRBJ2-3	.	TGTGCCAGCAGTTACTCGACTAGATCAGCTGATACGCAGTATTTT	CASSYSTRSADTQYF
.	TRBV7-6	TRBJ2-2	TRBD1	TGTGCCAGCAGCGCAGGACAGGGTTTTGCCGGGGAGCTGTTTTTT	CASSAGQGFAGELFF
once	TRBV5-1	TRBJ2-3	TRBD1	TGCGCCAGCAGCCGTGACAGGGGAGAAAGATCCGCGCAGTATTTT	CASSRDRGERSAQYF
.	TRBV2	TRBJ2-5	TRBD2	TGTGCCAGCAGTGAACAGACTAGCCGGGGGGAGACCCAGTACTTC	CASSEQTSRGETQYF
once	TRBV6-6	TRBJ2-3	TRBD1	TGTGCCACCGCCCTTACAGGGGGGTTCACAGATACGCAGTATTTT	CATALTGGFTDTQYF
.	TRBV7-2	TRBJ2-7	.	TGTGCCAGCAGCTCTAATGGGCCCAACTACGAGCAGTACTTC	CASSSNGPNYEQYF
.	TRBV6-5	TRBJ2-7	TRBD1	TGTGCCAGCGGACAGGGTAGCCACGAGCAGTACTTC	CASGQGSHEQYF
.	TRBV11-2	TRBJ2-1	TRBD2	TGTGCCAGCAGCACCTTAGCGGGAGGGATCGTCAATGAGCAGTTCTTC	CASSTLAGGIVNEQFF
.	TRBV6-6	TRBJ2-2	.	TGTGCCAGCAGCAGGGATAACGCGAACACCGGGGAGCTGTTTTTT	CASSRDNANTGELFF
few	TRBV30	TRBJ1-4	.	TGTGCCTGGAGTCGGACAGCCGGAGCTGAAAAACTGTTTTTT	CAWSRTAGAEKLFF
.	TRBV19	TRBJ1-4	.	TGTGCCAGTAGTCCTCGAAGCGGGGGTGAGGAAAAACTGTTTTTT	CASSPRSGGEEKLFF
once	TRBV23-1	TRBJ2-7	.	TGCGCCAGCAGGCGACAAGATTACGAGCAGTACTTC	CASRRQDYEQYF
.	TRBV19	TRBJ1-1	.	TGTGCCAGTAGTATTTATACAGAGCTCTACACTGAAGCTTTCTTT	CASSIYTELYTEAFF
.	TRBV7-9	TRBJ2-1	TRBD2	TGTGCCAGCAGCCCAAGCGGGAGGCGGTCCTACAATGAGCAGTTCTTC	CASSPSGRRSYNEQFF
.	TRBV27	TRBJ2-7	.	TGTGCCAGCAGTTTAATCGGGGGTTTGAATGTCTACGAGCAGTACTTC	CASSLIGGLNVYEQYF
.	TRBV7-2	TRBJ1-2	.	TGTGCCAGCAGCTTTGACCCCGGTGGAGCCTATGGCTACACCTTC	CASSFDPGGAYGYTF
.	TRBV5-1	TRBJ1-4	TRBD1	TGCGCCAGCAGACCACAGGGGACGGCTAATGAAAAACTGTTTTTT	CASRPQGTANEKLFF
.	TRBV19	TRBJ1-2	.	TGTGCCAGTAATCGAGACAGAGCTAACTATGGCTACACCTTC	CASNRDRANYGYTF
.	TRBV12-5	TRBJ1-2	.	TGTGCTAGTGGTTTGGTGGACAGAGGGGGTAACTATGGCTACACCTTC	CASGLVDRGGNYGYTF
.	TRBV5-1	TRBJ2-3	.	TGCGCCAGCAGCTTTAACGGACAGAGGGCAGATACGCAGTATTTT	CASSFNGQRADTQYF
.	TRBV7-9	TRBJ2-7	TRBD1	TGTGCCAGCAGCCCCCGGACAGGGTCCTACGAGCAGTACTTC	CASSPRTGSYEQYF
.	TRBV18	TRBJ1-5	TRBD1	TGTGCCAGCTCACCGGACAGGACTTGGCCCCAGCATTTT	CASSPDRTWPQHF
.	TRBV7-7	TRBJ2-5	.	TGTGCCAGCAGGGTTACAGCGGAAGGAGAGACCCAGTACTTC	CASRVTAEGETQYF
.	TRBV5-4	TRBJ2-7	.	TGTGCCAGCAGCTTGGAGAGGCTGCTTTCCGAGCAGTACTTC	CASSLERLLSEQYF
.	TRBV11-2	TRBJ2-3	.	TGTGCCAGCAGCCGGACTGAAAGCACAGATACGCAGTATTTT	CASSRTESTDTQYF